These 24 T cell receptor beta chains originate from one sample sequenced in a study of CD8+ T cells in alopecia areata. Following extraction, RNA underwent reverse transcription to cDNA, which served as the sequencing template. The data were produced by immunoSEQ multiplex PCR, yet TCRdb's version contains in-frame clones alone and is incomplete. This sample carries about 200,000 clones, roughly three fifths of them seen once, and the ten largest clones take around 5%. Sequenced: CD8+ T cells sorted from blood. The receptors shown here come from a human donor in good health.

This sequence joins TRBV29-1 and TRBJ2-3; perhaps TRBD2 as D (6 bases). Germline assignment: CDR1 SQVTM and CDR2 ANQGSEA. V lost 3 bases to trimming and J lost 2 bases, with 12 bases between them. The CDR3 sequence is 14 residues long. CDR3 protein: CSVELGSYTDTQYF. The DNA for the CDR3 is TGCAGCGTTGAGCTCGGGAGTTACACAGATACGCAGTATTTT.

The chain combines TRBV13 with TRBJ2-7; 9 bases map to TRBD1. J was trimmed by 6 bases and V by 4 bases; bases with no gene match: 10. CDR3 length: 15 amino acids. CDR1 PRHDT and CDR2 FYEKMQ come from the germline V gene (reference sequence). This CDR3 reads CASSSTGGEWGEQYF. The CDR3, as DNA: TGTGCCAGCAGCTCTACAGGGGGCGAGTGGGGCGAGCAGTACTTC.

CDR3 residues: CASSPLRELDNEQFF. CDR3 in DNA: TGTGCCAGCAGCCCCTTGAGGGAGTTGGACAATGAGCAGTTCTTC. The V gene is TRBV13, the J gene TRBJ2-1; the D gene is possibly TRBD2 (5 bases). V gave up 5 bases and J gave up 5 bases, with 16 bases separating them. Germline V lookup: CDR1 PRHDT, CDR2 FYEKMQ (reference sequence). CDR3 length: 15 amino acids.

J is TRBJ2-2 and V is TRBV7-9; TRBD1 agrees at 7 bases. The CDR3 is 14 amino acids. V gave up 5 bases and J gave up 4 bases; unmatched junction bases: 4. CDR1 is SEHNR and CDR2 is FQNEAQ in the germline V gene (reference sequence). The CDR3 DNA is TGTGCCAGCAGCATCGACAGGGCCACCGGGGAGCTGTTTTTT. This sequence encodes CASSIDRATGELFF.

V gene TRBV5-5 combines with J gene TRBJ2-1, with D tentatively TRBD1 (6 bases). CDR1 SGHKS and CDR2 YYEKEE come from the germline V gene (reference sequence). Trimming took 4 bases from V and 5 from J, leaving 13 bases between them. The CDR3 contains 14 residues. The DNA for the CDR3 is TGTGCCAGCAGCACGCCGACAGGTAACAATGAGCAGTTCTTC. It is translated as CASSTPTGNNEQFF.

The chain recombines TRBV4-1 with TRBJ2-7; maybe TRBD1 (5 bases). This CDR3 is 15 amino acids long. Per germline, CDR1 MGHRA and CDR2 YSYEKL. V lost 0 bases and J lost 3, with 12 bases in between. DNA of the CDR3: TGCGCCAGCAGCCAAGATCCCGGACACCTCTACGAGCAGTACTTC. This codes for CASSQDPGHLYEQYF.

The chain joins TRBV27 to TRBJ1-5; tentative D call: TRBD1 (6 bases). V was cut by 6 bases and J by 3 bases, with 12 bases left in between. This CDR3 is built from 14 residues. Looked up from germline, CDR1 is MNHEY and CDR2 is SMNVEV (reference sequence). CDR3 DNA sequence: TGTGCCAGCAGCCTCAGGACAGTCAATCAGCCCCAGCATTTT. It translates to CASSLRTVNQPQHF.

This rearrangement joins TRBV27 to TRBJ1-5, with no clear D. Trimming took off 5 bases at V and 4 bases at J, with 9 bases between the two ends. The CDR3 runs 13 residues. Germline V gene sequence: CDR1 MNHEY, CDR2 SMNVEV (reference sequence). CDR3 sequence: CASSIQRNQPQHF. The CDR3 coding sequence is TGTGCCAGCAGTATCCAGAGGAATCAGCCCCAGCATTTT.

This chain joins TRBV29-1 and TRBJ1-2; D uncertain. V was cut by 2 bases and J by 3 bases, with 1 base left in between. This CDR3 has 10 residues. The germline V gene has CDR1 SQVTM and CDR2 ANQGSEA. The CDR3 DNA reads as TGCAGCGTTGAACACTATGGCTACACCTTC. Protein product: CSVEHYGYTF. Filled out from reference TRBV29-1 and TRBJ1-2, the complete variable domain reads SAVISQKPSRDICQRGTSLTIQCQVDSQVTMMFWYRQQPGQSLTLIATANQGSEATYESGFVIDKFPISRPNLTFSTLTVSNMSPEDSSIYLCSVEHYGYTFGSGTRLTVV.

The chain is built from TRBV11-2 and TRBJ2-5; TRBD2 aligns across 11 bases. Germline-derived CDR1 and CDR2 are SGHAT and FQNNGV. The CDR3 consists of 15 residues. Trimming took 4 bases from V and 9 from J; bases not matched to a gene: 10. DNA of the CDR3: TGTGCCAGCAGCTCAACTTGGGAGGGACTAGCGGCCCAGTACTTC. Residues: CASSSTWEGLAAQYF.

Ten or more counts support this clone. This sequence joins TRBV19 and TRBJ2-5; TRBD2 aligns across 7 bases. Germline CDR1 LNHDA, CDR2 SQIVND (reference sequence). The CDR3 runs 14 residues. V gave up 8 bases and J gave up 5 bases; unmatched junction bases: 11. CDR3: CASGRGSGIETQYF. In DNA, the CDR3 is TGTGCCAGTGGGAGGGGTTCGGGGATCGAGACCCAGTACTTC.

This clone was seen a single time. This sequence joins TRBV25-1 and TRBJ2-3, with D perhaps matching TRBD1 or TRBD2 (6 bases each). In germline, CDR1 is MGHDK, CDR2 SYGVNS. Trimming shortened V by 2 bases and J by 8 bases, and 11 bases separated the two germline ends. The CDR3 is 13 amino acids. The CDR3 DNA is TGTGCCAGCAGTGAAGAGGGGGGCGGTACGCAGTATTTT. Translation gives CASSEEGGGTQYF.

The chain has TRBV30 and TRBJ1-5; D remains ambiguous. The germline V and J ends were trimmed by 3 bases and 5 bases, with 11 bases remaining between them. The CDR3 runs 13 residues. CDR1 is GTSNPN and CDR2 is SVGIG in the germline V gene (reference sequence). CDR3 sequence (DNA): TGTGCCTGGAGCTCCGGAACCCATCAGCCCCAGCATTTT. Translating gives CAWSSGTHQPQHF. The complete variable domain, with remaining parts taken from reference TRBV30 and TRBJ1-5, reads SQTIHQWPATLVQPVGSPLSLECTVEGTSNPNLYWYRQAAGRGLQLLFYSVGIGQISSEVPQNLSASRPQDRQFILSSKKLLLSDSGFYLCAWSSGTHQPQHFGDGTRLSIL.

The chain employs TRBV2 and TRBJ1-6, with TRBD1 identical over 8 bases. Germline lookup yields CDR1 SNHLY and CDR2 FYNNEI. This CDR3 contains 15 residues. Trimming cost V 8 bases and J 7 bases; bases outside gene matches: 10. CDR3: CASGSQGATNSPLHF. For the CDR3, the DNA is TGTGCCAGCGGATCTCAGGGGGCGACGAATTCACCCCTCCACTTT.

The sample holds one count of this clone. The V call is TRBV25-1, the J call TRBJ1-1; the match to TRBD1 covers 7 bases. The CDR3 extends over 15 amino acids. Germline loops: CDR1 MGHDK, CDR2 SYGVNS. V gave up 1 base and J gave up 4 bases; unmatched junction bases: 6. CDR3 in DNA: TGTGCCAGCAGTGAATGGGGAGGGGGCGTCACTGAAGCTTTCTTT. As protein: CASSEWGGGVTEAFF.

The chain carries TRBV5-1 and TRBJ2-7; D assignment may be TRBD1 or TRBD2 (5 bases each). In germline, CDR1 is SGHRS, CDR2 YFSETQ. V gave up 4 bases and J gave up 0 bases, with 11 bases separating them. This CDR3 contains 14 residues. CDR3 DNA sequence: TGCGCCAGCAGCCCGGGACGCAACTCCTACGAGCAGTACTTC. This gives the protein CASSPGRNSYEQYF.

This clone came up many times. The V and J genes are TRBV7-8 and TRBJ2-5; 11 bases match TRBD2. The CDR3 runs 15 residues. Germline lookup yields CDR1 SGHVS and CDR2 FQNEAQ. The J segment lost 1 base and the V segment lost 3 bases, leaving 1 base of the junction unmatched. CDR3 region: CASSLTSGVQETQYF. The CDR3 DNA reads as TGTGCCAGCAGCTTGACTAGCGGGGTCCAAGAGACCCAGTACTTC.

In DNA, the CDR3 is TGTGCCAGCAGTTTAGGGCCTGAAGCTTTCTTT. Translated, it gives CASSLGPEAFF. This chain uses TRBV6-5 with TRBJ1-1; D uncertain. Trimming cost V 4 bases and J 6 bases, with 6 bases left between them. Looked up from germline, CDR1 is MNHEY and CDR2 is SVGAGI. This CDR3 has 11 amino acids.

This rearrangement joins TRBV30 to TRBJ2-2; D might be TRBD2 (6 bases). V was trimmed by 5 bases and J by 6 bases, leaving 13 bases between them. The CDR3 has 13 amino acids. CDR1 and CDR2 from the germline V gene are GTSNPN and SVGIG (reference sequence). The CDR3 is CAWYGGSAGELFF. In nucleotides, the CDR3 is TGTGCCTGGTATGGAGGGAGCGCCGGGGAGCTGTTTTTT. Full variable domain (remainder filled in from reference TRBV30 and TRBJ2-2): SQTIHQWPATLVQPVGSPLSLECTVEGTSNPNLYWYRQAAGRGLQLLFYSVGIGQISSEVPQNLSASRPQDRQFILSSKKLLLSDSGFYLCAWYGGSAGELFFGEGSRLTVL.

This clone was seen a few times. The V call is TRBV5-1, the J call TRBJ1-2; TRBD1 matches at 8 bases. V lost 0 bases and J lost 8; bases outside the gene matches: 6. This CDR3 has 14 residues. The V gene's germline CDR1 is SGHRS and CDR2 YFSETQ. The CDR3 nucleotides read TGCGCCAGCAGCTTGGGGACAGGGACGAGAGGCTACACCTTC. Protein sequence: CASSLGTGTRGYTF.

The J gene is TRBJ2-2, the V gene TRBV4-1; D call uncertain. The CDR3 runs 16 residues. Trimming took 4 bases from V and 0 from J, leaving 12 bases between them. Germline CDR1 is MGHRA and CDR2 is YSYEKL. This CDR3 reads CASSLKGSANTGELFF. The CDR3 DNA is TGCGCCAGCAGCCTTAAGGGCAGCGCGAACACCGGGGAGCTGTTTTTT.

The V call is TRBV2, the J call TRBJ2-7; 11 nucleotides match TRBD2. CDR1 and CDR2 (germline): SNHLY, FYNNEI. The V and J ends lost 5 bases and 2 bases, in that order; junction bases with no gene match: 2. The CDR3 loop spans 14 amino acids. The CDR3: CASSTSGGTYEQYF. The CDR3 DNA reads as TGTGCCAGCAGTACTAGCGGGGGTACCTACGAGCAGTACTTC.

The V and J genes are TRBV4-1 and TRBJ1-2; D is ambiguous. This CDR3 spans 17 amino acids. CDR1 is MGHRA, CDR2 YSYEKL, per germline. V dropped 1 base and J dropped 4 bases, with 19 bases sitting between them. CDR3 DNA sequence: TGCGCCAGCAGCCAAGGGTCTAATCCAGGATCCATCTATGGCTACACCTTC. Its translation is CASSQGSNPGSIYGYTF.

J is TRBJ1-2 and V is TRBV27; no clear D gene. CDR3 size: 14 residues. Germline V gene sequence: CDR1 MNHEY, CDR2 SMNVEV (reference sequence). V shed 7 bases and J shed 4 bases, with 16 bases lying between them. CDR3 sequence (DNA): TGTGCCAGCACCCCGACCGTGGGCAGCTATGGCTACACCTTC. Amino acids: CASTPTVGSYGYTF.